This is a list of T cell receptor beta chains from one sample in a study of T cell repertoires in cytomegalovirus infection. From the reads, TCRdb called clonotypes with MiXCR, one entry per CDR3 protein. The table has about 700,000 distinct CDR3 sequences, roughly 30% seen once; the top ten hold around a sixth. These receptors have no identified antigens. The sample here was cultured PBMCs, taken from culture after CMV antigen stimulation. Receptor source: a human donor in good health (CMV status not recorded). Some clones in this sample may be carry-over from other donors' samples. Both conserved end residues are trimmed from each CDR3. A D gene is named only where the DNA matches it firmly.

CDR3: ASRDRDRRTIGTGELF
D: TRBD1
V: TRBV6-1
J: TRBJ2-2

CDR3: ASREGSGGTQF
D: .
V: TRBV7-2
J: TRBJ2-1

CDR3: ATSRGPRTAYEQY
D: .
V: TRBV15
J: TRBJ2-7

CDR3: ASSHLNEQY
D: .
V: TRBV4-1
J: TRBJ2-7

CDR3: ASSPPGETQY
D: .
V: TRBV19
J: TRBJ2-5

CDR3: ASSPQRAMSTEAF
D: .
V: TRBV18
J: TRBJ1-1

CDR3: ASRQGAINEQF
D: TRBD1
V: TRBV12-3/TRBV12-4
J: TRBJ2-1

CDR3: ASSASGRPYNEQF
D: TRBD2
V: TRBV9
J: TRBJ2-1

CDR3: ASSTTSGNNNEQF
D: TRBD2
V: TRBV7-6
J: TRBJ2-1

CDR3: ASNKGLAETDTQY
D: TRBD2
V: TRBV2
J: TRBJ2-3

CDR3: ASSLVRRGGDTGELF
D: TRBD2
V: TRBV11-2
J: TRBJ2-2

CDR3: ASSGSSAGANVLT
D: .
V: TRBV2
J: TRBJ2-6

CDR3: ASSQDWQAAEKLF
D: .
V: TRBV14
J: TRBJ1-4